What follows are 27 T cell receptor beta chains derived from one specimen sequenced in a study of Graves' ophthalmopathy and Graves' hyperthyroidism (dated by TCRdb to the late 2010s). Sequencing used an Illumina HiSeq 2000. For repertoire sequencing, the TCR beta CDR3 regions were amplified from RNA transcripts. The first round was an RT-PCR using HTBI primers with the Qiagen OneStep RT-PCR kit, and this first round was followed by a second-round multiplex PCR, then size selection and purification. TCRdb reprocessed the public reads (quality trimming at Q25 with fastp, clone calling with MiXCR) and kept in-frame beta chains. Each entry is one CDR3 protein sequence, shown with its most common DNA and genes. The sample table records approximately 700,000 distinct CDR3 sequences; approximately 39% of these occur just once. The ten most abundant clones make up roughly 3.5% of the sample. Specimen: peripheral blood. The source of these receptors is an adult man with Graves' ophthalmopathy.

The chain uses TRBV2 and TRBJ1-1; a weak D match, TRBD1 (5 bases). The V and J ends lost 5 bases and 4 bases respectively, with 8 bases between them. CDR3 length: 12 residues. The V gene's germline CDR1 is SNHLY and CDR2 FYNNEI. Here the CDR3 reads CASSIRVTEAFF. DNA of the CDR3: TGTGCCAGCAGTATCAGGGTCACTGAAGCTTTCTTT.

This rearrangement joins TRBV29-1 to TRBJ2-7; possibly TRBD1 for D (5 bases). Trimming took 8 bases from V and 1 from J, leaving 12 bases between them. The CDR3 spans 12 residues. Germline V CDR1 and CDR2: SQVTM, ANQGSEA. CDR3 coding DNA: TGCAGCAGTAACGCAGGGTCCTACGAGCAGTACTTC. Translated, it gives CSSNAGSYEQYF.

As concerns this clonotype: Its ends do not fully match the called genes, so a read error is possible. The gene calls are TRBV11-3 and TRBJ2-7, with D unresolved. The CDR3 covers 14 residues. Per the germline V gene, CDR1 is SGHNT and CDR2 is YENEEA. CDR3 sequence: CASSLEIGPYERYF. In nucleotides, the CDR3 is TGTGCCAGCAGCTTAGAAATTGGGCCCTACGAGCGGTACTTC.

This clonotype has a count of ten or more. V and J are TRBV2 and TRBJ1-3; maybe TRBD1 (6 bases). Per germline, CDR1 SNHLY and CDR2 FYNNEI. CDR3 length equals 14 residues. The V gene lost 1 base and the J gene lost 4 bases, with 8 bases spanning the gap. The CDR3 region has the DNA TGTGCCAGCAGTGAAGATGGACAGGGAAACACCATATATTTT. Translating gives CASSEDGQGNTIYF.

Ten or more counts support this clonotype. The conserved phenylalanine or tryptophan is not found at the CDR3 terminus, so this likely reflects a read error. The V call is TRBV19, the J call TRBJ1-5; possible D gene TRBD1, 5 bases. There are 13 residues in the CDR3. V gave up 6 bases and J gave up 9 bases, with 15 bases separating them. The germline V gene encodes CDR1 LNHDA and CDR2 SQIVND (reference sequence). CDR3: CASRRRVVGPQHL. The CDR3, as DNA: TGTGCCAGTAGGCGCAGGGTAGTAGGGCCCCAGCATCTT.

The V gene is TRBV20-1, the J gene TRBJ1-4; D possibly corresponds to TRBD1 (6 bases). Deletions cut 5 bases from V and 7 bases from J, with 14 bases between. This CDR3 region has 13 residues. Germline V gene sequence: CDR1 DFQATT, CDR2 SNEGSKA (reference sequence). CDR3 amino acids: CSAWGQAGEKLFF. CDR3 sequence (DNA): TGCAGTGCTTGGGGGCAGGCAGGTGAAAAACTGTTTTTT.

This clonotype was found a few times. The chain couples TRBV7-2 to TRBJ2-7, with 8 bases fitting TRBD2. Germline assignment: CDR1 SGHTA and CDR2 FQGNSA. This CDR3 is 16 amino acids long. V shed 3 bases, J shed 7 bases, and the junction held 14 bases outside the gene matches. The CDR3 protein is CASSLAPGGPMGEQYF. The DNA of the CDR3 is TGTGCCAGCAGCTTGGCTCCGGGGGGGCCGATGGGGGAGCAGTACTTC.

This clonotype was detected only a few times. The rearrangement links TRBV6-5 to TRBJ1-2; perhaps TRBD1 as D (5 bases). The CDR3 contains 14 residues. The V gene lost 2 bases and the J gene lost 4 bases, with 11 bases spanning the gap. Germline V gives CDR1 MNHEY, CDR2 SVGAGI. The CDR3: CASSYEGDGYGYTF. CDR3 bases: TGTGCCAGCAGTTACGAAGGGGATGGCTATGGCTACACCTTC.

In its sample, this clonotype was seen many times. A read error may produce the germline difference seen at one junction end. The rearrangement joins TRBV7-7 to TRBJ1-3; D is unresolved. The CDR3 is 14 amino acids. The germline gives CDR1 SSHAT, CDR2 FNYEAQ (reference sequence). The CDR3 DNA reads TGTGCTAGCAGCGCGGCGGCGTCCGGAAACACCATATATTTT. It is translated as CASSAAASGNTIYF.

Concerning this clonotype: It may be a read error: a sequence one base away is much more abundant. V is TRBV7-8 and J is TRBJ2-7; D is unclear. Germline V lookup: CDR1 SGHVS, CDR2 FQNEAQ. The length of the CDR3 is 14 residues. Trimming stripped 3 bases from V and 2 bases from J, with 11 bases between. This CDR3 reads CASSLGIGPYEQYF. The CDR3 nucleotides read TGTGCCAGCAGCTTGGGGATAGGGCCCTACGAGCAGTACTTC.

CDR3 sequence: CASSLGQGKNGYTF. As DNA, the CDR3 is TGTGCCAGCAGTCTTGGACAGGGGAAGAATGGCTACACCTTC. The chain couples TRBV2 to TRBJ1-2; TRBD1 matches at 9 bases. This CDR3 has 14 residues. Germline loops: CDR1 SNHLY, CDR2 FYNNEI. The trim removed 5 bases at V and 6 bases at J, leaving 7 bases unmatched.

This clonotype was seen more than once but under ten times. This chain uses TRBV7-6 with TRBJ2-7; 9 nucleotides match TRBD1. This CDR3 has 14 amino acids. Trimming took 6 bases from V and 6 from J; bases not matched to a gene: 9. Germline V gene data show CDR1 as SGHVS and CDR2 as FNYEAQ. Written as DNA, the CDR3 is TGTGCCAGCAGTTACGGGACAGGGCCCGGCGAGCAGTACTTC. It is translated as CASSYGTGPGEQYF.

There are many counts of this clonotype. The chain uses TRBV12-3 or TRBV12-4 and TRBJ1-6; 8 nucleotides align to TRBD1. With 6 bases clipped from V and 3 bases from J, the junction kept 4 bases outside the gene matches. CDR3 length: 15 residues. CDR3 loop: CASRRQGNYNSPLHF. DNA of the CDR3: TGTGCCAGCAGACGACAGGGGAACTATAATTCACCCCTCCACTTT.

As concerns this clonotype: Germline and junction disagree at one end, which may indicate a read error. The rearrangement uses TRBV20-1 and TRBJ2-7; 8 bases line up with TRBD2. This CDR3 has 15 amino acids. The germline CDR1 and CDR2 sequences are DFQATT and SNEGSKA (reference sequence). CDR3 sequence reads: CSARVSTGGTYEQHF. The CDR3 DNA sequence: TGCAGTGCTAGAGTTTCGACGGGAGGGACCTACGAGCAGCACTTC.

J is TRBJ2-5 and V is TRBV12-3 or TRBV12-4; D perhaps matches TRBD2 (5 bases). This CDR3 contains 14 residues. V lost 2 bases and J lost 0, with 7 bases in between. CDR3 bases: TGTGCCAGCAGTTTATCGGGGTACCAAGAGACCCAGTACTTC. Its protein is CASSLSGYQETQYF.

The rearrangement joins TRBV7-2 to TRBJ2-2; TRBD1 agrees at 8 bases. The length of the CDR3 is 19 residues. V shed 5 bases, J shed 5 bases, and the junction held 19 bases outside the gene matches. Germline CDR1 is SGHTA and CDR2 is FQGNSA. DNA of the CDR3: TGTGCCAGCAGCCAAGAGGGCAGGGGGCGACCTGGGGGGACCGGGGAGCTGTTTTTT. This gives the protein CASSQEGRGRPGGTGELFF. The full variable domain, with the rest looked up from reference TRBV7-2 and TRBJ2-2, is GAGVSQSPSNKVTEKGKDVELRCDPISGHTALYWYRQSLGQGLEFLIYFQGNSAPDKSGLPSDRFSAERTGGSVSTLTIQRTQQEDSAVYLCASSQEGRGRPGGTGELFFGEGSRLTVL.

This clonotype was picked up one time. A read error is possible here, since a much larger clone lies one base away. This chain connects TRBV19 to TRBJ1-1, with 7 bases identical to TRBD1. The CDR3 runs 16 residues. The V and J ends lost 2 bases and 4 bases, in that order; junction bases with no gene match: 10. The germline V gene has CDR1 LNHDA and CDR2 SQIVND (reference sequence). The CDR3: CASSIFRDSLSTEAFF. The CDR3 DNA reads TGTGCCAGTAGTATATTTCGGGACAGCCTAAGCACTGAAGCTTTCTTT.

This chain connects TRBV7-3 to TRBJ1-4; TRBD1 might be the D (6 bases). CDR1 and CDR2 (germline): SGHTA, FQGTGA. This CDR3 spans 16 amino acids. Trimming left V 5 bases short and J 5 bases short, with 18 bases between. The DNA of the CDR3 is TGTGCCAGCAGCCCCAGGACAGCACAACTCAATGAAAAACTGTTTTTT. Amino acid sequence: CASSPRTAQLNEKLFF.

This clonotype was observed many times. The chain recombines TRBV7-9 with TRBJ1-1; the D is unclear. From germline, CDR1 is SEHNR and CDR2 FQNEAQ (reference sequence). This CDR3 spans 15 amino acids. Trimming pared 8 bases from V and 1 base from J, leaving 17 bases between. CDR3 in amino acids: CASPPAGEENTEAFF. In DNA form, the CDR3 reads TGTGCCAGCCCACCTGCTGGGGAAGAGAACACTGAAGCTTTCTTT.

Many counts were recorded for this clonotype. The chain is built from TRBV7-9 and TRBJ1-2; D unclear. This CDR3 contains 14 residues. V shed 5 bases and J shed 4 bases, with 14 bases lying between them. The germline CDR1 and CDR2 sequences are SEHNR and FQNEAQ (reference sequence). CDR3 protein: CASSDVRAFYGYTF. CDR3 in DNA: TGTGCCAGCAGCGATGTCCGGGCCTTCTATGGCTACACCTTC.

This clonotype was observed once. The chain employs TRBV7-2 and TRBJ2-5; D possibly uses TRBD1 or TRBD2 (5 bases each). The V end lost 3 bases, the J end lost 9 bases, and 14 bases lay between the germline ends. Germline V gene sequence: CDR1 SGHTA, CDR2 FQGNSA. The CDR3 totals 13 residues. Here the CDR3 reads CASSLGVQQPQYF. In nucleotides, the CDR3 is TGTGCCAGCAGCTTGGGGGTGCAGCAGCCCCAGTACTTC.

The chain is built from TRBV25-1 and TRBJ2-7, with 8 nucleotides matching TRBD2. Trimming at V came to 9 bases and at J to 3 bases, leaving 10 bases not matched to a gene. Germline V CDR1 and CDR2: MGHDK, SYGVNS. This CDR3 region has 14 residues. The CDR3 nucleotides are TGTGCCAGGTTCCTTCAGCGGGAGATCTACGAGCAGTACTTC. Translation gives CARFLQREIYEQYF.

The chain uses TRBV5-1 and TRBJ2-6; TRBD1 matches at 7 bases. This CDR3 is built from 19 residues. Germline values: CDR1 SGHRS, CDR2 YFSETQ. The V gene end was trimmed by 5 bases and the J gene end by 0 bases; junction bases not matched to a gene: 14. The CDR3 nucleotides are TGCGCCAGCAGTTCACAGGGGACCCATGCGCGCTCTGGGGCCAACGTCCTGACTTTC. This translates into CASSSQGTHARSGANVLTF. The whole variable domain, filled in from reference TRBV5-1 and TRBJ2-6, reads KAGVTQTPRYLIKTRGQQVTLSCSPISGHRSVSWYQQTPGQGLQFLFEYFSETQRNKGNFPGRFSGRQFSNSRSEMNVSTLELGDSALYLCASSSQGTHARSGANVLTFGAGSRLTVL.

The chain couples TRBV10-3 to TRBJ1-1, with D uncertain. CDR3 length equals 10 residues. The V and J ends lost 6 bases and 5 bases respectively, with 4 bases between them. Germline values: CDR1 ENHRY, CDR2 SYGVKD. The CDR3 protein is CAISMTEAFF. The CDR3 bases are TGTGCCATCAGCATGACTGAAGCTTTCTTT.

This clonotype was seen many times. The CDR3 region is CASSTRTGLSEQYF. The CDR3 region has the DNA TGTGCCAGTAGTACCAGGACAGGGCTGAGCGAGCAGTACTTC. The chain joins TRBV19 to TRBJ2-7; 8 positions agree with TRBD1. After removal of 4 bases from V and 6 bases from J, the junction contained 8 bases not matched to a gene. The CDR3 is made up of 14 amino acids. Germline assignment: CDR1 LNHDA and CDR2 SQIVND (reference sequence).

The V and J genes are TRBV25-1 and TRBJ2-5; no reliable D call. Germline lookup yields CDR1 MGHDK and CDR2 SYGVNS. The CDR3 spans 14 residues. Trimming removed 4 bases at V and 5 bases at J, with 14 bases between. The DNA of the CDR3 is TGTGCCAGCAGTGCTACTGTCTACGGGGAGACCCAGTACTTC. It yields the protein CASSATVYGETQYF.

The V call is TRBV7-9, the J call TRBJ2-5; no reliable D call. V was clipped by 1 base and J by 9 bases, with 15 bases between them. From germline, CDR1 is SEHNR and CDR2 FQNEAQ (reference sequence). This CDR3 comprises 14 residues. The CDR3 DNA follows: TGTGCCAGCAGCTTAGGCCCTGTTCCTCAGCCCCAGTACTTC. Translation gives CASSLGPVPQPQYF.